This T cell receptor beta chain was sequenced for a study of cytomegalovirus exposure and HLA in healthy donors. PCR employed 60 Vbeta and 13 Jbeta primers. In the original workflow: An analysis performed later counted about 80 million unique TCR beta chains (roughly 10 million of them shared). Sequencing was performed with immunoSEQ multiplex PCR; in TCRdb, only in-frame clones are kept and a portion is missing. V and J calls and clone size follow that table, whereas D and trimming were derived from the DNA. Of 60,000 to 70,000 clones detected, about three quarters appear once; the ten largest clones hold about 8.8%. V was clipped by 5 bases and J by 3 bases; unmatched bases: 4. CDR3 length: 13 amino acids. Germline CDR1 reads LNHDA; CDR2 reads SQIVND (reference sequence).

Specimen: PBMCs. The receptor's source is a man in his forties or fifties in good health and CMV-seronegative. The V and J genes are TRBV19 and TRBJ2-7, with 7 positions matching TRBD1. As DNA, the CDR3 is TGTGCCAGTAGTTCTAACAGGGGCTACGAGCAGTACTTC. Translated: CASSSNRGYEQYF. Variable domain in full (rest from reference TRBV19 and TRBJ2-7): DGGITQSPKYLFRKEGQNVTLSCEQNLNHDAMYWYRQDPGQGLRLIYYSQIVNDFQKGDIAEGYSVSREKKESFPLTVTSAQKNPTAFYLCASSSNRGYEQYFGPGTRLTVT.